What follows are 9 T cell receptor beta chains derived from one specimen sequenced in a study of cytomegalovirus exposure and HLA in healthy donors (dated by TCRdb to 2017 to 2019). Library preparation was by the immunoSEQ multiplex PCR assay. For the multiplex PCR, a mixture combining 60 forward primers for TCR Vbeta segments and 13 reverse primers for TCR Jbeta segments was used. Entries here come from immuneACCESS through TCRdb and include only in-frame sequences with V and J called. Some clones fail to appear in such tables; in the studies checked, an unresolved V gene covers under half of the shortfall, and the cause of the remainder is unknown. Counted in this sample were 110,000 to 150,000 clones; over 60% of them appeared once. Together, the top ten hold approximately 2.1% of the sample. Sequenced input: PBMCs. These receptors were taken from a man between 40 and 49 years old in good health and CMV-seronegative.

This chain joins TRBV7-9 and TRBJ1-2; possible D gene TRBD1, 6 bases. Germline V gene lookup returns CDR1 SEHNR and CDR2 FQNEAQ (reference sequence). V lost 5 bases and J lost 4, with 20 bases in between. This CDR3 has 16 amino acids. CDR3 bases: TGTGCCAGCAGCCCCAGCGAAGGACAGAACATCTATGGCTACACCTTC. This sequence encodes CASSPSEGQNIYGYTF.

The chain uses TRBV6-6 and TRBJ1-2, with D tentatively TRBD1 (6 bases). V lost 6 bases to trimming and J lost 7 bases, with 15 bases between them. This CDR3 is 13 amino acids long. Germline CDR1 MNHNY, CDR2 SVGAGI (reference sequence). The CDR3 loop is CASRTLTGPGYTF. The CDR3, as DNA: TGTGCCAGCAGGACACTCACAGGGCCTGGCTACACCTTC.

The rearrangement uses TRBV6-1 and TRBJ2-5; 7 nucleotides match TRBD1. The DNA end is a closer match to TRBJ2-7, so the J assignment may be wrong. Germline CDR1 reads MNHNS; CDR2 reads SASEGT. The CDR3 is 14 amino acids. In DNA form, the CDR3 reads TGTGCCAGCAGTGGCCGGGACAGAGACTACGAGCAGTACTTC. Its protein product is CASSGRDRDYEQYF.

The CDR3 protein is CASSPPLPNYGYTF. The CDR3 DNA is TGTGCCAGCAGTCCCCCTCTTCCTAACTATGGCTACACCTTC. This sequence joins TRBV7-8 and TRBJ1-2; D gene unclear. Germline V gene sequence: CDR1 SGHVS, CDR2 FQNEAQ. CDR3 length: 14 residues. V dropped 6 bases and J dropped 0 bases, with 11 bases sitting between them.

The chain links TRBV2 to TRBJ2-4; D is perhaps TRBD2 (7 bases). V was pared by 6 bases and J by 0 bases, with 21 bases between. CDR1 and CDR2 (germline): SNHLY, FYNNEI. The CDR3 spans 18 residues. CDR3 region: CASRLSFSGGRAKNIQYF. CDR3 nucleotides: TGTGCCAGCAGATTATCCTTCTCGGGGGGCCGAGCCAAAAACATTCAGTACTTC.

The J gene is TRBJ1-1, the V gene TRBV9; D might be TRBD1 (5 bases). CDR1 and CDR2 from the germline V gene are SGDLS and YYNGEE. The CDR3 is 15 residues long. V dropped 0 bases and J dropped 0 bases, with 9 bases sitting between them. The CDR3 nucleotides are TGTGCCAGCAGCGTAGGGGCGGGGGTGAACACTGAAGCTTTCTTT. Translation gives CASSVGAGVNTEAFF.

The chain is built from TRBV30 and TRBJ2-3; 9 bases are shared with TRBD1. The germline V gene encodes CDR1 GTSNPN and CDR2 SVGIG (reference sequence). The V gene end was trimmed by 1 base and the J gene end by 5 bases; junction bases not matched to a gene: 10. The CDR3 totals 16 residues. CDR3 coding DNA: TGTGCCTGGAGTGCCGCCCCGGGACAGGGACAAGATACGCAGTATTTT. It is translated as CAWSAAPGQGQDTQYF.

This clone has a single count. This chain uses TRBV5-1 with TRBJ2-3; perhaps TRBD2 as D (6 bases). Germline V gene sequence: CDR1 SGHRS, CDR2 YFSETQ. V was shortened by 1 base and J by 2 bases, with 17 bases between the two germline ends. This CDR3 region has 17 residues. The CDR3 DNA is TGCGCCAGCAGCTTGAGGGAGGTAGTCCTGTCCACAGATACGCAGTATTTT. Encoded protein: CASSLREVVLSTDTQYF.

This chain uses TRBV6-5 with TRBJ2-7, with TRBD2 identical over 9 bases. The CDR3 spans 14 residues. The trim removed 5 bases at V and 10 bases at J, leaving 12 bases unmatched. The germline V gene encodes CDR1 MNHEY and CDR2 SVGAGI. The CDR3 loop reads CASSPPGAGGPQYF. DNA of the CDR3: TGTGCCAGCAGTCCCCCGGGGGCGGGAGGGCCACAGTACTTC.